This passage covers 6 T cell receptor beta chains from one sample sequenced in a study of cytomegalovirus exposure and HLA in healthy donors. The PCR ran on 60 Vbeta and 13 Jbeta primers. Profiled with immunoSEQ multiplex PCR; TCRdb holds only in-frame clones, not every one. Of 140,000 or so clones in the sample, about four fifths were seen once. Source material: PBMCs. These receptors came from a woman aged 40 to 50 in good health and CMV-seropositive.

The rearrangement joins TRBV28 to TRBJ2-1, with a weak D call TRBD2 (7 bases). Germline CDR1 MDHEN, CDR2 SYDVKM. This CDR3 comprises 14 residues. The V end was cut by 7 bases, the J end by 4 bases, with 14 bases between. As DNA, the CDR3 is TGTGCCAGCACCGAGGGGGGGCAGTACAATGAGCAGTTCTTC. Its translation: CASTEGGQYNEQFF. Based on the CDR3 plus reference TRBV28 and TRBJ2-1, the full variable domain is DVKVTQSSRYLVKRTGEKVFLECVQDMDHENMFWYRQDPGLGLRLIYFSYDVKMKEKGDIPEGYSVSREKKERFSLILESASTNQTSMYLCASTEGGQYNEQFFGPGTRLTVL.

J is TRBJ2-7 and V is TRBV7-3; D perhaps matches TRBD1 (6 bases). Germline CDR1 is SGHTA and CDR2 is FQGTGA. CDR3 size: 12 residues. Deletions cut 5 bases from V and 6 bases from J, with 11 bases between. CDR3 region: CASSTTGPEQYF. The CDR3 DNA reads as TGTGCCAGCAGCACTACAGGGCCCGAGCAGTACTTC.

The sample holds a few counts of this clone. In the same sample, other DNA sequences code for this CDR3. This sequence joins TRBV30 and TRBJ1-1; the D is unclear. Germline V lookup: CDR1 GTSNPN, CDR2 SVGIG (reference sequence). The V end was cut by 0 bases, the J end by 1 base, with 6 bases between. CDR3 length: 13 residues. The CDR3, as DNA: TGTGCCTGGAGTGTACTAGGGAACACTGAAGCTTTCTTT. Translation: CAWSVLGNTEAFF.

The chain links TRBV4-1 to TRBJ2-3; 10 bases agree with TRBD2. V shed 0 bases, J shed 5 bases, and the junction held 8 bases outside the gene matches. The CDR3 is made up of 17 amino acids. Germline CDR1 and CDR2: MGHRA and YSYEKL. The CDR3 DNA follows: TGCGCCAGCAGCCAAGATTGGGCTAGCGGGGGCCAAGATACGCAGTATTTT. As protein: CASSQDWASGGQDTQYF.

J is TRBJ2-1 and V is TRBV18; 8 positions match TRBD2. V gave up 6 bases and J gave up 3 bases; unmatched junction bases: 10. Per the germline V gene, CDR1 is KGHSH and CDR2 is LQKENI. The CDR3 extends over 16 amino acids. CDR3 in DNA: TGTGCCAGCTCCCCGGGGGGGAGCGGGATCTACAATGAGCAGTTCTTC. Amino acids: CASSPGGSGIYNEQFF. Full variable domain (rest looked up from reference TRBV18 and TRBJ2-1): NAGVMQNPRHLVRRRGQEARLRCSPMKGHSHVYWYRQLPEEGLKFMVYLQKENIIDESGMPKERFSAEFPKEGPSILRIQQVVRGDSAAYFCASSPGGSGIYNEQFFGPGTRLTVL.

V is TRBV28 and J is TRBJ2-3, with TRBD1 matching 8 bases. The CDR3 spans 15 residues. Germline V lookup: CDR1 MDHEN, CDR2 SYDVKM. J lost 1 base, V lost 6 bases, and 6 bases had no gene match. For the CDR3, the DNA is TGTGCCAGCAGATGGACAGGGCCTGGCACAGATACGCAGTATTTT. It encodes CASRWTGPGTDTQYF.